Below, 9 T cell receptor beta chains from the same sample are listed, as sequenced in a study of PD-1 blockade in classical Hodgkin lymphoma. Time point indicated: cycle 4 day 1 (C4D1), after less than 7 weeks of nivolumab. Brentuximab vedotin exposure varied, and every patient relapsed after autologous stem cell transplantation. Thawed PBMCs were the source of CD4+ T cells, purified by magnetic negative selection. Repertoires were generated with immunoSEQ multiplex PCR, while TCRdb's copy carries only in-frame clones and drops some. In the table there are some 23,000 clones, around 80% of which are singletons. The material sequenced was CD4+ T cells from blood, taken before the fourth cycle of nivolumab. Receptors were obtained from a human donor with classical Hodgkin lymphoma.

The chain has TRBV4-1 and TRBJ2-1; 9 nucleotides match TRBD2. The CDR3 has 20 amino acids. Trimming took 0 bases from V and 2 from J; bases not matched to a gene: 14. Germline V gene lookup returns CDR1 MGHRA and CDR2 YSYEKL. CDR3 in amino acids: CASSQEGWSSGGVPYNEQFF. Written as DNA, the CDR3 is TGCGCCAGCAGCCAAGAAGGGTGGAGTAGCGGGGGAGTCCCCTACAATGAGCAGTTCTTC.

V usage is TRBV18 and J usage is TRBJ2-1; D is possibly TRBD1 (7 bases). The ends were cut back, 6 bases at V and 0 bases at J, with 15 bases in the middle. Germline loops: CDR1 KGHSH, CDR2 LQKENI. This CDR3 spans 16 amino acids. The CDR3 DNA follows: TGTGCCAGCTCCGCGGGACAGCCCAGCTCCTACAATGAGCAGTTCTTC. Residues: CASSAGQPSSYNEQFF.

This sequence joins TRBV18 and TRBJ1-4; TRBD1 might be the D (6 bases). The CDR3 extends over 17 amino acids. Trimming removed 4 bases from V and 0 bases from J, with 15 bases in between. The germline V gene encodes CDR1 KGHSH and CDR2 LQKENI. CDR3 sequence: CASSLDSPQATNEKLFF. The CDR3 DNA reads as TGTGCCAGCTCACTGGACAGCCCCCAAGCAACTAATGAAAAACTGTTTTTT. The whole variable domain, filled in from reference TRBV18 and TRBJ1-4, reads NAGVMQNPRHLVRRRGQEARLRCSPMKGHSHVYWYRQLPEEGLKFMVYLQKENIIDESGMPKERFSAEFPKEGPSILRIQQVVRGDSAAYFCASSLDSPQATNEKLFFGSGTQLSVL.

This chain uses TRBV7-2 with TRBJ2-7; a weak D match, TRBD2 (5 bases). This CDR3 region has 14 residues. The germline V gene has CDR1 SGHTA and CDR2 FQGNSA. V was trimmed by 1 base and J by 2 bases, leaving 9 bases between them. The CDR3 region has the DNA TGTGCCAGCAGCTTAGGTGGGGAGCCCTACGAGCAGTACTTC. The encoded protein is CASSLGGEPYEQYF.

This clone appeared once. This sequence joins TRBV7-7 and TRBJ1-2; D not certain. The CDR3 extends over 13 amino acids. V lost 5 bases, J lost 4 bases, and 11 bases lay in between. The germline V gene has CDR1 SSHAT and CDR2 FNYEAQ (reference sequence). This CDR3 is CASSTAEGYGYTF. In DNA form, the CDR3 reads TGTGCCAGCAGCACAGCGGAAGGCTATGGCTACACCTTC.

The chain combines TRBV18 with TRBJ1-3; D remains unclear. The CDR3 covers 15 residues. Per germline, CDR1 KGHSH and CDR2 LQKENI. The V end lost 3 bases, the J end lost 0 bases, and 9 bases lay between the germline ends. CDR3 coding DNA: TGTGCCAGCTCACCCGAAATAGTCTCTGGAAACACCATATATTTT. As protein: CASSPEIVSGNTIYF.

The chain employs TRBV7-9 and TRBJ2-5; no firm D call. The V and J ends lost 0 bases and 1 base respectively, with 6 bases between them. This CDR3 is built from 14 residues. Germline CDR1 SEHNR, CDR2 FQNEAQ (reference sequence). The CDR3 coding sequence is TGTGCCAGCAGCTTAGCGGTGGCCCAAGAGACCCAGTACTTC. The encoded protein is CASSLAVAQETQYF. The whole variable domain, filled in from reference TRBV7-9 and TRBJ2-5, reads DTGVSQNPRHKITKRGQNVTFRCDPISEHNRLYWYRQTLGQGPEFLTYFQNEAQLEKSRLLSDRFSAERPKGSFSTLEIQRTEQGDSAMYLCASSLAVAQETQYFGPGTRLLVL.

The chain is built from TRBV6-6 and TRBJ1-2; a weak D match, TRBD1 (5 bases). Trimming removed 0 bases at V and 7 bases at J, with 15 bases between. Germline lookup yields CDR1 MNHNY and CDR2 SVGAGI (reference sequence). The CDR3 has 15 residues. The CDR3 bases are TGTGCCAGCAGTTACTCGGGGACCCCGCCCGGTGGCTACACCTTC. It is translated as CASSYSGTPPGGYTF.

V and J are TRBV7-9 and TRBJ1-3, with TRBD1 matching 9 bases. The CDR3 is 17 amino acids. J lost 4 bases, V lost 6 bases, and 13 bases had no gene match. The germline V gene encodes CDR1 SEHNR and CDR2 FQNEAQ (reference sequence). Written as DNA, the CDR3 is TGTGCCAGCAGACCGGGACAGGGTAAAGGGTCCGGAAACACCATATATTTT. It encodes CASRPGQGKGSGNTIYF.